This TCR beta chain was sequenced during a study of blood T cell repertoires in COVID-19. Study summary: PBMCs, B-cell-depleted T cells, or T cells provided the cDNA or gDNA that made up the material.

This CDR3 spans 13 amino acids. V was cut by 1 base and J by 12 bases, with 17 bases left in between. CDR1 SGHDT and CDR2 YYEEEE come from the germline V gene. Assay: immunoSEQ multiplex PCR; the TCRdb copy retains only in-frame clones and omits some. This sample yields roughly 320,000 clones, of which 85% to 90% are seen a single time; roughly 6% belongs to the top ten. This sequence originates from a woman aged 45-65 years with COVID-19, enrolled during active disease. The specimen was peripheral blood. This sequence joins TRBV5-6 and TRBJ2-7, with a possible D match to TRBD2 (6 bases). As DNA, the CDR3 is TGTGCCAGCAGCTTGTGGAGGGCAGGGCATGGGTACTTC. Translation gives CASSLWRAGHGYF.